These 20 T cell receptor beta chains originate from one sample sequenced in a study of CD8 T cells in Susac syndrome. Random-hexamer reverse transcription was applied to about 0.45 to 1 ug RNA. TCRdb fed the immunoSEQ multiplex PCR reads into MiXCR, producing one record per CDR3 protein. The sample has approximately 300,000 distinct CDR3 sequences; around 91% are singletons. Sequencing was performed on CD8+ T cells from PBMCs. The source of these receptors is a human donor with multiple sclerosis.

The rearrangement joins TRBV24-1 to TRBJ2-2; no definite D call. V was pared by 3 bases and J by 5 bases, with 15 bases between. CDR3 length equals 16 residues. Germline values: CDR1 KGHDR, CDR2 SFDVKD. The CDR3 nucleotides read TGTGCCACCAGTGATCCGGTGGCAGTGGGAACCGGGGAGCTGTTTTTT. Residues: CATSDPVAVGTGELFF.

The rearrangement joins TRBV19 to TRBJ1-6; tentative D call: TRBD1 (5 bases). CDR1 and CDR2 (germline): LNHDA, SQIVND (reference sequence). Trimming removed 3 bases from V and 2 bases from J, with 8 bases in between. This CDR3 is 15 amino acids long. The CDR3 DNA reads as TGTGCCAGTAGTATCCGGACAACCTATAATTCACCCCTCCACTTT. The encoded protein is CASSIRTTYNSPLHF.

This clonotype was detected only once. The chain links TRBV30 to TRBJ2-7, with D uncertain. Looked up from germline, CDR1 is GTSNPN and CDR2 is SVGIG (reference sequence). The CDR3 covers 11 residues. V shed 3 bases and J shed 4 bases, with 7 bases lying between them. The CDR3 sequence is CAWSLQYEQYF. CDR3 in DNA: TGTGCCTGGAGCCTACAGTACGAGCAGTACTTC.

This rearrangement joins TRBV12-3 or TRBV12-4 to TRBJ2-3, with 7 bases identical to TRBD1. The CDR3 covers 14 residues. With 5 bases clipped from V and 0 bases from J, the junction kept 2 bases outside the gene matches. CDR3 coding DNA: TGTGCCAGCAGTGAGACAGGGAGCACAGATACGCAGTATTTT. Amino acids: CASSETGSTDTQYF.

V usage is TRBV19 and J usage is TRBJ2-7; 9 bases line up with TRBD1. Trimming at V came to 5 bases and at J to 2 bases, leaving 7 bases not matched to a gene. The CDR3 runs 15 residues. CDR1 and CDR2 from the germline V gene are LNHDA and SQIVND (reference sequence). Here the CDR3 DNA reads TGTGCCAGTAGTTCCGGGACAGGGATCGCCTACGAGCAGTACTTC. Protein sequence: CASSSGTGIAYEQYF.

This rearrangement joins TRBV5-1 to TRBJ2-6; 9 nucleotides line up with TRBD1. V was pared by 2 bases and J by 2 bases, with 14 bases of the junction left unmatched. Germline CDR1 and CDR2: SGHRS and YFSETQ. The CDR3 consists of 20 residues. CDR3 loop: CASSFSPRDRVSTGANVLTF. The CDR3 region has the DNA TGCGCCAGCAGCTTTTCCCCCCGGGACAGGGTATCTACTGGGGCCAACGTCCTGACTTTC.

The genes are TRBV7-2 and TRBJ2-5; D ambiguous. Germline CDR1 reads SGHTA; CDR2 reads FQGNSA. This CDR3 comprises 12 residues. Trimming removed 2 bases at V and 5 bases at J, with 6 bases between. The DNA of the CDR3 is TGTGCCAGCAGCTTATTCCCCGAGACCCAGTACTTC. Translated: CASSLFPETQYF.

The chain uses TRBV30 and TRBJ2-1, with 7 bases that match TRBD2. This CDR3 comprises 14 residues. J gave up 0 bases and V 5 bases, and 4 bases lay outside the gene matches. CDR1 GTSNPN and CDR2 SVGIG come from the germline V gene (reference sequence). The CDR3 is CAWYTGGSYNEQFF. Here the CDR3 DNA reads TGTGCCTGGTATACGGGAGGCTCCTACAATGAGCAGTTCTTC.

This clonotype appeared once. V and J are TRBV10-3 and TRBJ2-3, with D possibly called TRBD1 or TRBD2 (5 bases each). The CDR3 is 14 amino acids. Germline loops: CDR1 ENHRY, CDR2 SYGVKD. The germline V and J ends were trimmed by 3 bases and 5 bases, with 12 bases remaining between them. The CDR3 region has the DNA TGTGCCATCAGTGATGGGACCCCCGGAGATACGCAGTATTTT. It is translated as CAISDGTPGDTQYF.

This chain joins TRBV7-9 and TRBJ2-3; TRBD2 is a possible D gene (6 bases). Trimming pared 5 bases from V and 2 bases from J, leaving 17 bases between. Germline V CDR1 and CDR2: SEHNR, FQNEAQ (reference sequence). The CDR3 totals 16 residues. CDR3 sequence (DNA): TGTGCCAGCAGCCCTACGGCGGGGATCTCCACAGATACGCAGTATTTT. Amino acid sequence: CASSPTAGISTDTQYF. Complete variable domain (other parts from reference TRBV7-9 and TRBJ2-3): DTGVSQNPRHKITKRGQNVTFRCDPISEHNRLYWYRQTLGQGPEFLTYFQNEAQLEKSRLLSDRFSAERPKGSFSTLEIQRTEQGDSAMYLCASSPTAGISTDTQYFGPGTRLTVL.

This chain connects TRBV27 to TRBJ2-3; 9 bases fit TRBD2. The J segment lost 4 bases and the V segment lost 4 bases, leaving 3 bases of the junction unmatched. The CDR3 contains 14 residues. CDR1 and CDR2 from the germline V gene are MNHEY and SMNVEV (reference sequence). As DNA, the CDR3 is TGTGCCAGCAGTTATAGCGGGGGCGCAGATACGCAGTATTTT. It encodes CASSYSGGADTQYF.

This rearrangement joins TRBV12-3 or TRBV12-4 to TRBJ1-3; the match to TRBD1 covers 7 bases. With 6 bases clipped from V and 0 bases from J, the junction kept 5 bases outside the gene matches. The CDR3 contains 15 residues. The CDR3 nucleotides are TGTGCCAGCAGAAGACAGGGAATCTCTGGAAACACCATATATTTT. Protein product: CASRRQGISGNTIYF.

The chain has TRBV5-4 and TRBJ2-1; 8 bases are a match to TRBD2. The germline CDR1 and CDR2 sequences are SGHNT and YYREEE (reference sequence). The CDR3 is 16 amino acids. The V gene end was trimmed by 4 bases and the J gene end by 7 bases; junction bases not matched to a gene: 13. The DNA for the CDR3 is TGTGCCAGCAGCCCTGAGGGACGGGAGGGAGGAAATGAGCAGTTCTTC. Residues: CASSPEGREGGNEQFF.

The V and J genes are TRBV6-2 or TRBV6-3 and TRBJ2-3, with TRBD2 matching 7 bases. CDR1 and CDR2 (germline): MNHEY, SVGEGT. The CDR3 is 16 residues long. The ends lost 7 bases at V and 3 bases at J; junction bases unmatched: 13. The CDR3 is CASTQRGLAVTDTQYF. CDR3 coding DNA: TGTGCCAGCACCCAACGGGGCCTAGCGGTTACAGATACGCAGTATTTT.

The rearrangement uses TRBV27 and TRBJ2-7, with TRBD1 identical over 7 bases. This CDR3 has 14 amino acids. V lost 6 bases to trimming and J lost 0 bases; unmatched junction nucleotides: 5. Per the germline V gene, CDR1 is MNHEY and CDR2 is SMNVEV (reference sequence). The chain's CDR3 is CASSLRGPSYEQYF. The CDR3 nucleotides read TGTGCCAGCAGCCTAAGGGGGCCCTCCTACGAGCAGTACTTC.

This clonotype was seen once. The chain employs TRBV27 and TRBJ2-1; TRBD2 matches 13 bases. Germline V gives CDR1 MNHEY, CDR2 SMNVEV (reference sequence). CDR3 length: 19 amino acids. Losses at the gene ends were 7 bases for V and 0 bases for J; bases not matched to a gene: 12. The CDR3 spells CASKKIGLAGEGSYNEQFF. CDR3 DNA sequence: TGTGCCAGCAAGAAGATCGGACTAGCGGGAGAAGGCTCCTACAATGAGCAGTTCTTC.

The V gene is TRBV27, the J gene TRBJ2-7, with 10 positions matching TRBD1. J lost 7 bases, V lost 5 bases, and 8 bases had no gene match. CDR3 length: 14 residues. CDR1 MNHEY and CDR2 SMNVEV come from the germline V gene (reference sequence). This chain's CDR3 is CASSPGTGVGEQYF. DNA for the CDR3: TGTGCCAGCAGTCCTGGGACAGGGGTCGGTGAGCAGTACTTC.

The J gene is TRBJ1-6, the V gene TRBV12-3 or TRBV12-4; 7 bases line up with TRBD1. The CDR3 runs 16 residues. J gave up 0 bases and V 6 bases, and 5 bases lay outside the gene matches. The CDR3 DNA is TGTGCCAGCAGCCCCAGGACAGGCTCCTATAATTCACCCCTCCACTTT. Protein product: CASSPRTGSYNSPLHF.

This clonotype was seen a single time. This rearrangement joins TRBV19 to TRBJ2-1, with a possible D match to TRBD1 (5 bases). The CDR3 sequence is 14 residues long. Between the trimmed V and J ends, which lost 3 bases and 6 bases, there was a span of 12 bases. Germline V lookup: CDR1 LNHDA, CDR2 SQIVND (reference sequence). CDR3 DNA sequence: TGTGCCAGTAGTATTCAGGGAACTGCCAATGAGCAGTTCTTC. Its translation is CASSIQGTANEQFF.

The CDR3 bases are TGTGCCAGCAGTGGGGCCCCCAGGACCGGGGAGCTGTTTTTT. This gives the protein CASSGAPRTGELFF. This rearrangement joins TRBV2 to TRBJ2-2; D ambiguous. This CDR3 is 14 amino acids long. The V gene lost 4 bases and the J gene lost 5 bases, with 11 bases spanning the gap. Germline CDR1 SNHLY, CDR2 FYNNEI.